These T cell receptor beta chains were read from a single sample in a study of response to subunit inactivated influenza vaccine. A single record per CDR3 protein comes from TCRdb applying MiXCR to the RT-PCR reads. The sample carries 500,000 to 650,000 distinct CDR3 sequences, less than 8% recorded once. The source material was PBMCs from blood, sampled approximately 25 months after vaccination. These receptors all stem from a man between 50 and 75 years old who received an inactivated influenza vaccine. CDR3s include the opening cysteine and the closing phenylalanine or tryptophan. Fields, in order: clone size, J gene, D gene, V gene, CDR3 DNA, CDR3 protein. A D gene is named only where the DNA matches it firmly. The listing skips clone size in some rows; elsewhere it reads once, few, many or a size class.

NA TRBJ2-5 NA TRBV24-1 TGTGCCACCAGTGATTTAATGGTCGGGACCCAGTACTTC CATSDLMVGTQYF
NA TRBJ1-1 NA TRBV12-3/TRBV12-4 TGTGCCAGCAGTTTTGGGGGGCTCGAAGCTTTCTTT CASSFGGLEAFF
many TRBJ2-1 TRBD2 TRBV7-3 TGTGCCAGCAGCTTATCCCTAGCGGGACGTGAGCAGTTCTTC CASSLSLAGREQFF
NA TRBJ2-1 TRBD1 TRBV7-9 TGTGCCAGCAGCAGCGCAGGACAGGGGGACAATGAGCAGTTCTTC CASSSAGQGDNEQFF
many TRBJ2-3 TRBD2 TRBV12-3/TRBV12-4 TGTGCCAGCAGCCAGCGGGGTACGCAGTATTTT CASSQRGTQYF
many TRBJ2-1 NA TRBV5-1 TGCGCCAGCAGCTTGATAGTAAATGAGCAGTTCTTC CASSLIVNEQFF
few TRBJ2-5 TRBD2 TRBV7-2 TGTGCCAGCGGGGGGGGTTGGGGTCAAGAGACCCAGTACTTC CASGGGWGQETQYF
NA TRBJ2-1 TRBD1 TRBV11-2 TGTGCCAGCAGCTTAGAATCGGGACAGGGTGTCGAGCAGTTCTTC CASSLESGQGVEQFF
many TRBJ1-2 NA TRBV7-9 TGTGCCAGCAGCCCGACCCAGGACACCTTCTATGGCTACACCTTC CASSPTQDTFYGYTF
NA TRBJ1-5 TRBD1 TRBV7-2 TGTGCCAGCAGCGTTAAGGGACAGAGCAATCAGCCCCAGCATTTT CASSVKGQSNQPQHF
many TRBJ1-5 NA TRBV20-1 TGCAGTGCTAGGTTTGGGGGCCCAAATCAGCCCCAGCATTTT CSARFGGPNQPQHF
NA TRBJ2-1 NA TRBV28 TGTGCCAGCAGTTTATTCAGGGCTAATCAGCAGTTCTTC CASSLFRANQQFF
NA TRBJ1-4 NA TRBV20-1 TGCAGTGCTAGAGCCGACAGGATCCGGAGCGAAAAACTGTTTTTT CSARADRIRSEKLFF
NA TRBJ2-7 TRBD1 TRBV7-3 TGTGCCAGCAGCGTGGACAGGGACTCCTACGAGCAGTACTTC CASSVDRDSYEQYF
NA TRBJ1-2 NA TRBV7-2 TGTGCCAGCAGCTTAGATTATAACGGGCTGACTGGTGGCTACACCTTC CASSLDYNGLTGGYTF
NA TRBJ2-5 TRBD1 TRBV2 TGTGCCAGCAGGGCCCAGGGGGCTCCACAAGAGACCCAGTACTTC CASRAQGAPQETQYF